This entry features one T cell receptor beta chain sequence. The record originates from a study of blood T cell repertoires in COVID-19. Study details: The study drew acute and convalescent COVID-19 samples from the United States, Italy and Spain. Sample material is recorded as cDNA or gDNA derived from T cells, B-cell-depleted T cells, or PBMCs.

As originally analysed: Reference gene primer amplification yielded estimated nucleated cell counts. Some clones are missing from TCRdb's copy, which holds only in-frame ones; the method was immunoSEQ multiplex PCR. V, J and clone size are those of that table, while D and trimming were read from the DNA. There are roughly 290,000 clones in the sample; 70% to 90% occur only once, and roughly 8% lies in the top ten. CDR1 is SGHRS, CDR2 YFSETQ, per germline. V shed 0 bases and J 0 bases; nucleotides not matched to a gene: 5. This CDR3 has 16 residues. The material sequenced was peripheral blood. This chain links TRBV5-1 with TRBJ1-1; 7 bases are shared with TRBD1. The TCR comes from a woman in her fifties or sixties who had recovered from COVID-19. The CDR3 here is CASSLAKDRVNTEAFF. The CDR3 DNA reads as TGCGCCAGCAGCTTGGCGAAAGACAGGGTGAACACTGAAGCTTTCTTT.